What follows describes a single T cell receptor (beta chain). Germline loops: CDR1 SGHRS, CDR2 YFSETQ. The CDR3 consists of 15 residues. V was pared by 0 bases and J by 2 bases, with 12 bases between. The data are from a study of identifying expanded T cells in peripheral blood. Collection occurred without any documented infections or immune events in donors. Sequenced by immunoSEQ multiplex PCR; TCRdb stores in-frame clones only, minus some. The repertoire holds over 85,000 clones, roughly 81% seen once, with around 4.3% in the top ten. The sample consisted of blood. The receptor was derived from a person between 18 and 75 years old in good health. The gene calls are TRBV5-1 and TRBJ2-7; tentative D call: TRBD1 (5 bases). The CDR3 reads CASSLEGRGPYEQYF. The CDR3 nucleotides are TGCGCCAGCAGCTTGGAGGGGCGAGGTCCCTACGAGCAGTACTTC.